Listed here are 30 T cell receptor beta chains from one sample, sequenced in a study of T cell responses to AZD1222 COVID-19 vaccine. Only in-frame clones appear in the TCRdb table, and some are missing; sequencing was by immunoSEQ multiplex PCR. The table includes some 200,000 clones, around 89% detected once. The sequencing used peripheral blood, collected 28 days after the second AZD1222 dose. These receptors all come from an adult who received the AZD1222 COVID-19 vaccine.

The rearrangement links TRBV7-2 to TRBJ2-7, with D tentatively TRBD1 or TRBD2 (7 bases each). The germline V and J ends were trimmed by 5 bases and 0 bases, with 14 bases remaining between them. Germline lookup yields CDR1 SGHTA and CDR2 FQGNSA. The CDR3 covers 15 residues. The CDR3 DNA follows: TGTGCCAGCAGCCCAGGGGGAGGGCCCTCCTACGAGCAGTACTTC. This encodes CASSPGGGPSYEQYF.

The gene calls are TRBV24-1 and TRBJ2-1, with 11 bases aligning to TRBD2. Germline V lookup: CDR1 KGHDR, CDR2 SFDVKD. The CDR3 has 18 amino acids. Trimming cost V 0 bases and J 9 bases; bases outside gene matches: 12. The CDR3 nucleotides read TGTGCCACCAGTGATTTGGCCGGTTTAGCGGGAGGGCCGGGTGAGCAGTTCTTC. The encoded protein is CATSDLAGLAGGPGEQFF.

This clone is a singleton in its sample. The V call is TRBV3-1 (or the pseudogene TRBV3-2), the J call TRBJ2-7, with 7 nucleotides matching TRBD1. The ends lost 2 bases at V and 2 bases at J; junction bases unmatched: 9. Germline assignment: CDR1 LGHDT and CDR2 YNNKEL (reference sequence). This CDR3 comprises 16 residues. The DNA of the CDR3 is TGTGCCAGCAGCCAAATACAGGGGCCCCTCCCCTACGAGCAGTACTTC. Translation: CASSQIQGPLPYEQYF.

V gene TRBV5-1 combines with J gene TRBJ1-6; perhaps TRBD1 as D (6 bases). Germline V lookup: CDR1 SGHRS, CDR2 YFSETQ. The CDR3 consists of 15 residues. Trimming left V 4 bases short and J 9 bases short, with 17 bases between. In DNA, the CDR3 is TGCGCCAGCAGCCGGGACACCTCGATGGGTTCACCCCTCCACTTT. Its protein is CASSRDTSMGSPLHF.

The chain joins TRBV5-1 to TRBJ2-3; D uncertain. V was shortened by 0 bases and J by 4 bases, with 15 bases between the two germline ends. Germline lookup yields CDR1 SGHRS and CDR2 YFSETQ. This CDR3 is built from 16 residues. CDR3 loop: CASSLDRATGSDTQYF. CDR3 DNA sequence: TGCGCCAGCAGCTTGGACCGAGCCACCGGGTCAGATACGCAGTATTTT.

This clone was seen a few times. The chain employs TRBV4-3 and TRBJ2-3; D is unclear. The CDR3 consists of 12 residues. The ends were cut back, 6 bases at V and 2 bases at J, with 6 bases in the middle. Looked up from germline, CDR1 is LGHNA and CDR2 is YSLEER. CDR3 protein: CASSRDTDTQYF. DNA for the CDR3: TGCGCCAGCAGTCGAGACACAGATACGCAGTATTTT.

V and J are TRBV9 and TRBJ2-7; D may be TRBD2 (5 bases). This CDR3 is 14 amino acids long. Trimming cost V 2 bases and J 0 bases, with 9 bases left between them. Germline CDR1 SGDLS, CDR2 YYNGEE. The chain's CDR3 is CASSVSGYSYEQYF. CDR3 coding DNA: TGTGCCAGCAGCGTGAGCGGTTACTCCTACGAGCAGTACTTC. The variable domain in full, with the rest retrieved from reference TRBV9 and TRBJ2-7, is DSGVTQTPKHLITATGQRVTLRCSPRSGDLSVYWYQQSLDQGLQFLIQYYNGEERAKGNILERFSAQQFPDLHSELNLSSLELGDSALYFCASSVSGYSYEQYFGPGTRLTVT.

The chain recombines TRBV7-9 with TRBJ1-1, with D possibly TRBD1 on 6 matching bases. The germline gives CDR1 SEHNR, CDR2 FQNEAQ (reference sequence). V was trimmed by 3 bases and J by 0 bases, leaving 8 bases between them. The CDR3 extends over 14 amino acids. DNA of the CDR3: TGTGCCAGCAGCTTCGCAGGGGTGAACACTGAAGCTTTCTTT. This sequence encodes CASSFAGVNTEAFF.

In the case of this clone: One end of the junction is discordant with germline, which a read error may explain. The CDR3 bases are TGTGCTAGCAGCACCGGGACAGGGGGCACAGATACGCAGTATTTT. This sequence encodes CASSTGTGGTDTQYF. The rearrangement uses TRBV7-7 and TRBJ2-3; 10 bases line up with TRBD1. The CDR3 totals 15 residues. CDR1 is SSHAT and CDR2 is FNYEAQ in the germline V gene (reference sequence). Together with reference TRBV7-7 and TRBJ2-3, the CDR3 gives the full variable domain: GAGVSQSPRYKVTKRGQDVTLRCDPISSHATLYWYQQALGQGPEFLTYFNYEAQPDKSGLPSDRFSAERPEGSISTLTIQRTEQRDSAMYRCASSTGTGGTDTQYFGPGTRLTVL.

In this sample, this clone turned up a few times. This rearrangement joins TRBV3-1 (or the pseudogene TRBV3-2) to TRBJ2-3; D unclear. V was shortened by 2 bases and J by 10 bases, with 13 bases between the two germline ends. There are 13 residues in the CDR3. Germline-derived CDR1 and CDR2 are LGHDT and YNNKEL (reference sequence). CDR3 coding DNA: TGTGCCAGCAGCCAAATCCGGCATCAGGCGCAGTATTTT. Its protein product is CASSQIRHQAQYF.

The V call is TRBV2, the J call TRBJ2-1; the match to TRBD1 covers 8 bases. CDR1 is SNHLY and CDR2 is FYNNEI in the germline V gene. J gave up 4 bases and V 2 bases, and 19 bases lay outside the gene matches. The CDR3 length is 20 residues. The CDR3 DNA reads TGTGCCAGCAGTGAACGTGGGGACCGGGCCGGGACAGGCTTATACAATGAGCAGTTCTTC. Translated: CASSERGDRAGTGLYNEQFF.

Note on this clone: Relative to the germline gene, one junction end is altered; a read error may explain this. The chain has TRBV4-1 and TRBJ2-1; possible D gene TRBD2, 6 bases. This CDR3 contains 11 residues. The germline V gene encodes CDR1 MGHRA and CDR2 YSYEKL. DNA for the CDR3: TGCGCCAGCAGCCAAGGGGACTCCCGAGTCTTC. Translation: CASSQGDSRVF.

V usage is TRBV3-1 (or the pseudogene TRBV3-2) and J usage is TRBJ2-7, with 7 nucleotides matching TRBD2. The CDR3 extends over 12 amino acids. With 5 bases clipped from V and 7 bases from J, the junction kept 5 bases outside the gene matches. In germline, CDR1 is LGHDT, CDR2 YNNKEL (reference sequence). CDR3 amino acids: CASSSLSGEQYF. The CDR3 coding sequence is TGTGCCAGCAGCTCCCTTAGCGGGGAGCAGTACTTC.

This chain connects TRBV21-1 to TRBJ2-7. TRBV21-1 is classified as a pseudogene. The CDR3 sequence is 21 residues long. In nucleotides, the CDR3 is TGTGCCAGCAGCCCCCCCCTAGAGAAAGGGCATTGTCCTACGAACTACTACGAGCAGTACTTC. Its protein product is CASSPPLEKGHCPTNYYEQYF.

V and J are TRBV24-1 and TRBJ2-7, with 7 bases identical to TRBD2. Germline values: CDR1 KGHDR, CDR2 SFDVKD. The length of the CDR3 is 16 residues. Trimming took 0 bases from V and 7 from J; bases not matched to a gene: 11. Here the CDR3 DNA reads TGTGCCACCAGTGATTTGCGGGTAGCGGGCGGTAGGGAGCAGTACTTC. This encodes CATSDLRVAGGREQYF.

This clone was detected once. The J gene is TRBJ2-1, the V gene TRBV6-1; D possibly uses TRBD1 or TRBD2 (6 bases each). CDR3 length: 15 amino acids. Germline V gives CDR1 MNHNS, CDR2 SASEGT. Trimming cost V 3 bases and J 4 bases, with 13 bases left between them. CDR3 region: CASSDKGGSYNEQFF. DNA for the CDR3: TGTGCCAGCAGTGATAAGGGGGGAAGTTACAATGAGCAGTTCTTC.

The V call is TRBV7-9, the J call TRBJ2-2; D may be TRBD1 or TRBD2 (5 bases each). The CDR3 is 16 amino acids. Trimming shortened V by 3 bases and J by 6 bases, and 17 bases separated the two germline ends. Per the germline V gene, CDR1 is SEHNR and CDR2 is FQNEAQ (reference sequence). The CDR3 region is CASSLGAGLGAGELFF. The CDR3 DNA sequence: TGTGCCAGCAGCTTGGGTGCGGGTCTAGGGGCCGGGGAGCTGTTTTTT.

The J gene is TRBJ1-6, the V gene TRBV5-6; D perhaps matches TRBD1 (6 bases). Trimming took off 4 bases at V and 8 bases at J, with 13 bases between the two ends. This CDR3 is 14 amino acids long. Germline V lookup: CDR1 SGHDT, CDR2 YYEEEE. CDR3 protein: CASSPARGDSPLHF. CDR3 in DNA: TGTGCCAGCAGCCCGGCAAGGGGGGATTCACCCCTCCACTTT.

The genes are TRBV20-1 and TRBJ2-7; D call uncertain. V was trimmed by 3 bases and J by 2 bases, leaving 8 bases between them. CDR1 DFQATT and CDR2 SNEGSKA come from the germline V gene (reference sequence). This CDR3 has 12 residues. This CDR3 reads CSASKGPYEQYF. For the CDR3, the DNA is TGCAGTGCTAGTAAGGGTCCCTACGAGCAGTACTTC.

The chain couples TRBV28 to TRBJ1-4; D gene uncertain. The germline V gene has CDR1 MDHEN and CDR2 SYDVKM. V was pared by 2 bases and J by 5 bases, with 6 bases between. This CDR3 is built from 13 residues. In DNA form, the CDR3 reads TGTGCCAGCAGTTTAATCAGCAATGAAAAACTGTTTTTT. This codes for CASSLISNEKLFF.

This clone was observed once. The gene calls are TRBV7-2 and TRBJ2-1; a possible D gene is TRBD1 (5 bases). V was pared by 1 base and J by 9 bases, with 10 bases between. Germline V gene data show CDR1 as SGHTA and CDR2 as FQGNSA. This CDR3 spans 13 amino acids. CDR3 amino acids: CASSLVQGGEQFF. DNA for the CDR3: TGTGCCAGCAGCTTAGTTCAGGGCGGTGAGCAGTTCTTC.

The chain has TRBV20-1 and TRBJ2-5; 7 bases fit TRBD1. Germline V gene sequence: CDR1 DFQATT, CDR2 SNEGSKA (reference sequence). The CDR3 runs 13 residues. V dropped 3 bases and J dropped 4; count of bases not matched to a gene: 5. The DNA of the CDR3 is TGCAGTGCTAGTCGGGCAGGGGGAGAGACCCAGTACTTC. This gives the protein CSASRAGGETQYF.

This chain's CDR3 is CASSSGLAGIDEQFF. In DNA, the CDR3 is TGTGCCAGCAGCTCAGGACTAGCGGGAATCGATGAGCAGTTCTTC. The chain couples TRBV7-3 to TRBJ2-1; TRBD2 matches at 12 bases. The ends lost 4 bases at V and 8 bases at J; junction bases unmatched: 6. This CDR3 has 15 amino acids. Germline CDR1 is SGHTA and CDR2 is FQGTGA. Full variable domain (remainder filled in from reference TRBV7-3 and TRBJ2-1): GAGVSQTPSNKVTEKGKYVELRCDPISGHTALYWYRQSLGQGPEFLIYFQGTGAADDSGLPNDRFFAVRPEGSVSTLKIQRTERGDSAVYLCASSSGLAGIDEQFFGPGTRLTVL.

The chain uses TRBV18 and TRBJ1-3; unclear D gene. The CDR3 length is 15 residues. Per germline, CDR1 KGHSH and CDR2 LQKENI. Trimming took 1 base from V and 1 from J, leaving 8 bases between them. DNA of the CDR3: TGTGCCAGCTCACCACGGGAGGTTTCTGGAAACACCATATATTTT. Protein product: CASSPREVSGNTIYF.

The chain is built from TRBV7-9 and TRBJ2-3, with 7 positions matching TRBD2. CDR3 length equals 17 residues. Germline V CDR1 and CDR2: SEHNR, FQNEAQ (reference sequence). The junction had 12 bases not matched to a gene; V was cut back by 3 bases and J by 3 bases. CDR3 protein: CASSFSPGGGGTDTQYF. The CDR3 nucleotides read TGTGCCAGCAGCTTCTCGCCCGGCGGGGGTGGGACAGATACGCAGTATTTT.

A single count supports this clone. The CDR3 protein is CASSLRAVRDEQFF. Written as DNA, the CDR3 is TGTGCCAGTAGTCTCCGAGCTGTAAGGGATGAGCAGTTCTTC. The V call is TRBV19, the J call TRBJ2-1; D not resolved. The germline V gene encodes CDR1 LNHDA and CDR2 SQIVND (reference sequence). CDR3 length: 14 residues. V gave up 5 bases and J gave up 8 bases, with 16 bases separating them.

The gene calls are TRBV19 and TRBJ2-7, with TRBD2 identical over 10 bases. Per germline, CDR1 LNHDA and CDR2 SQIVND (reference sequence). V lost 8 bases and J lost 0; bases outside the gene matches: 4. The CDR3 covers 14 residues. CDR3 sequence (DNA): TGTGCCAGTGGCTGGACTAGCGGCTCCTACGAGCAGTACTTC. Protein product: CASGWTSGSYEQYF.

This rearrangement joins TRBV19 to TRBJ2-3; unclear D gene. CDR1 is LNHDA, CDR2 SQIVND, per germline (reference sequence). The ends were cut back, 6 bases at V and 0 bases at J, with 10 bases in the middle. The CDR3 extends over 14 amino acids. CDR3 region: CASRLSGSTDTQYF. In nucleotides, the CDR3 is TGTGCCAGTAGACTCTCCGGAAGCACAGATACGCAGTATTTT. The whole variable domain, remainder taken from reference TRBV19 and TRBJ2-3, is DGGITQSPKYLFRKEGQNVTLSCEQNLNHDAMYWYRQDPGQGLRLIYYSQIVNDFQKGDIAEGYSVSREKKESFPLTVTSAQKNPTAFYLCASRLSGSTDTQYFGPGTRLTVL.

This clone was observed a single time. The chain has TRBV7-3 and TRBJ2-1; TRBD2 matches 7 bases. V shed 2 bases, J shed 6 bases, and the junction held 7 bases outside the gene matches. CDR1 and CDR2 (germline): SGHTA, FQGTGA. CDR3 length: 15 residues. The CDR3 reads CASSLGLAETNEQFF. CDR3 bases: TGTGCCAGCAGCTTAGGGCTAGCGGAGACCAATGAGCAGTTCTTC.

The chain recombines TRBV7-6 with TRBJ1-1; tentatively, D is TRBD1 (6 bases). Deletions cut 0 bases from V and 6 bases from J, with 11 bases between. The length of the CDR3 is 14 residues. Germline CDR1 SGHVS, CDR2 FNYEAQ. CDR3 sequence: CASSLASGAAEAFF. CDR3 DNA sequence: TGTGCCAGCAGCTTAGCGTCGGGGGCCGCTGAAGCTTTCTTT.